This T cell receptor (beta chain) was recorded in a study of blood T cell repertoires in COVID-19. On the study more broadly: Acute and convalescent COVID-19 samples came from the United States, Italy and Spain. From T cells, B-cell-depleted T cells, or PBMCs came the material, which was cDNA or gDNA.

Per the study methods: Reference gene primers were amplified, and this amplification served to estimate nucleated cell counts. TCRdb keeps only in-frame clones here, not all; method: immunoSEQ multiplex PCR. V, J and clone size were drawn from that table, and D and trimming were deduced from the DNA. This sample has 75,000 to 95,000 clones, with 65% to 85% found just once. V lost 5 bases and J lost 6, with 20 bases in between. In germline, CDR1 is SGHRS, CDR2 YFSETQ. The CDR3 loop spans 15 amino acids. This TCR was recovered from a man aged 55 to 70 with acute or convalescent COVID-19. The gene calls are TRBV5-1 and TRBJ1-1, with TRBD1 as a possible D gene (5 bases). Input material: peripheral blood. The CDR3, as DNA: TGCGCCAGCAGTTCCGGGACGGGGGTTGTTTCTGAAGCTTTCTTT. This encodes CASSSGTGVVSEAFF.